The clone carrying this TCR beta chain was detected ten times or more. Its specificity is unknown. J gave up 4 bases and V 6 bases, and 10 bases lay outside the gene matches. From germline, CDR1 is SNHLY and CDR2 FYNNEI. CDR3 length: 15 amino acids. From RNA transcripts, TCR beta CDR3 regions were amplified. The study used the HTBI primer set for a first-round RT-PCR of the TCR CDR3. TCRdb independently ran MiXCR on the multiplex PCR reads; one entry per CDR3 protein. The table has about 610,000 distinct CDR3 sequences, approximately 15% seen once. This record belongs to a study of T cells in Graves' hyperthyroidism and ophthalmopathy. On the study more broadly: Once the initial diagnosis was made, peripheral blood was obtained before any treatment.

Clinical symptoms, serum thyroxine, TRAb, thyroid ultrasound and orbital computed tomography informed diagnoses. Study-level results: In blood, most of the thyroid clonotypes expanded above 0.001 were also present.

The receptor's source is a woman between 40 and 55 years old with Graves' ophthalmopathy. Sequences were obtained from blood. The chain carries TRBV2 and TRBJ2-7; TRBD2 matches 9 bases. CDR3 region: CASSVDAGGPYEQYF. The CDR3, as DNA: TGTGCCAGCAGCGTCGATGCGGGAGGGCCGTACGAGCAGTACTTC.